The 29 T cell receptor beta chains below all came from one sample that was sequenced in a study of patients and donors after allogeneic stem cell transplantation. One entry per CDR3 protein, called by TCRdb with MiXCR from the RT-PCR reads. The sample includes 200,000 to 250,000 distinct CDR3 sequences, roughly 13% seen only once; the top ten take under 14%. Sequenced input: blood, either unsorted or a sorted T cell fraction (not recorded which). All receptors come from a human donor who was either an allogeneic HSCT recipient or a stem cell or donor lymphocyte infusion donor (not recorded which). It is not recorded whose cells these are; they may come from a transplant donor.

The chain uses TRBV2 and TRBJ2-1, with 9 bases that match TRBD2. J was trimmed by 12 bases and V by 7 bases; bases with no gene match: 7. CDR1 is SNHLY, CDR2 FYNNEI, per germline. The CDR3 consists of 12 residues. The CDR3 nucleotides read TGTGCCAGCATTGGCGGGGGGGCAGTGCAGTTCTTC. It translates to CASIGGGAVQFF.

A few counts support this clonotype. This chain uses TRBV19 with TRBJ2-1; TRBD2 aligns across 9 bases. The CDR3 loop spans 13 amino acids. The V segment lost 9 bases and the J segment 3 bases; nucleotides outside the gene matches: 3. Germline V lookup: CDR1 LNHDA, CDR2 SQIVND (reference sequence). DNA of the CDR3: TGTGCCAGCAGCGGGGGGAACTACAATGAGCAGTTCTTC. This gives the protein CASSGGNYNEQFF.

Details on this clonotype: Sequence at one end of the junction differs from germline and may be a read error. The chain joins TRBV5-1 to TRBJ2-5; 8 bases match TRBD1. This CDR3 has 16 amino acids. Germline CDR1 is SGHRS and CDR2 is YFSETQ. The CDR3 protein is CASSLFDRGPQDTQYF. The CDR3 DNA reads TGCGCCAGCAGCCTATTCGACAGGGGTCCCCAAGATACCCAGTACTTC.

This clonotype was seen a handful of times. The V gene is TRBV10-3, the J gene TRBJ1-1; D is undetermined. Germline lookup yields CDR1 ENHRY and CDR2 SYGVKD. The CDR3 spans 13 residues. Trimming took 1 base from V and 1 from J, leaving 4 bases between them. The DNA of the CDR3 is TGTGCCATCAGTGAGTATGAGAACACTGAAGCTTTCTTT. Translating gives CAISEYENTEAFF.

The gene calls are TRBV9 and TRBJ2-1, with D uncertain. Germline CDR1 reads SGDLS; CDR2 reads YYNGEE. V lost 4 bases, J lost 5 bases, and 10 bases lay in between. There are 13 residues in the CDR3. The DNA for the CDR3 is TGTGCCAGCAGCTTACGACTTGACAATGAGCAGTTCTTC. Amino acid sequence: CASSLRLDNEQFF.

V is TRBV24-1 and J is TRBJ2-2; TRBD2 matches at 11 bases. CDR3 length: 17 residues. Germline-derived CDR1 and CDR2 are KGHDR and SFDVKD. Trimming removed 5 bases from V and 4 bases from J; junction bases left unmatched: 8. The DNA for the CDR3 is TGTGCCACCAGTGGCCGAGCTAGCGGGAGGCTCACCGGGGAGCTGTTTTTT. Translated, it gives CATSGRASGRLTGELFF.

This clonotype has a count of ten or more. The chain is built from TRBV3-1 and TRBJ2-1, with D unresolved. Trimming took 2 bases from V and 9 from J, leaving 5 bases between them. The CDR3 length is 11 residues. Germline assignment: CDR1 LGHDT and CDR2 YNNKEL (reference sequence). CDR3 in amino acids: CASSQPGEQFF. The CDR3 DNA reads TGTGCCAGCAGCCAACCGGGTGAGCAGTTCTTC.

This clonotype was picked up many times. The rearrangement joins TRBV24-1 to TRBJ1-5, with 10 positions matching TRBD1. Germline loops: CDR1 KGHDR, CDR2 SFDVKD. This CDR3 spans 17 amino acids. V shed 7 bases and J 0 bases; nucleotides not matched to a gene: 8. CDR3 DNA: TGTGCCACCAGAGAGACAGGGGGCCCTTATAGCAATCAGCCCCAGCATTTT. Its translation: CATRETGGPYSNQPQHF.

This clonotype was seen a handful of times. This sequence joins TRBV7-9 and TRBJ2-7, with D unresolved. V gave up 5 bases and J gave up 3 bases, with 8 bases separating them. The CDR3 has 12 amino acids. Germline V CDR1 and CDR2: SEHNR, FQNEAQ (reference sequence). The CDR3 DNA reads TGTGCCAGCAGCCTCGACCACTACGAGCAGTACTTC. Protein: CASSLDHYEQYF.

This clonotype was counted a single time. The V and J genes are TRBV29-1 and TRBJ1-1, with D unclear. Germline V lookup: CDR1 SQVTM, CDR2 ANQGSEA. The CDR3 spans 13 residues. V lost 4 bases, J lost 4 bases, and 13 bases lay in between. In DNA, the CDR3 is TGCAGCGTTGGGGCGGCCCTTAGCACTGAAGCTTTCTTT. Encoded protein: CSVGAALSTEAFF.

The table lists this clonotype with a few counts. The CDR3: CATSDPGLAGYQETQYF. The CDR3 DNA is TGTGCCACCAGTGATCCCGGACTAGCGGGGTACCAAGAGACCCAGTACTTC. The chain combines TRBV24-1 with TRBJ2-5; 12 bases fit TRBD2. The ends lost 3 bases at V and 0 bases at J; junction bases unmatched: 4. The CDR3 contains 17 residues. The germline V gene has CDR1 KGHDR and CDR2 SFDVKD.

The chain recombines TRBV6-1 with TRBJ1-4, with D unclear. CDR3 length: 14 residues. Trimming removed 6 bases at V and 4 bases at J, with 12 bases between. Germline assignment: CDR1 MNHNS and CDR2 SASEGT. DNA for the CDR3: TGTGCCAGCAGCAAGCGGAGTCTTAATGAAAAACTGTTTTTT. This sequence encodes CASSKRSLNEKLFF.

This clonotype occurred many times. The V and J genes are TRBV27 and TRBJ1-6, with D uncertain. CDR3 length: 13 amino acids. V was clipped by 5 bases and J by 7 bases, with 9 bases between them. Looked up from germline, CDR1 is MNHEY and CDR2 is SMNVEV (reference sequence). The CDR3 is CASSPQRNSPLHF. The CDR3 DNA follows: TGTGCCAGCAGTCCTCAAAGAAATTCACCCCTCCACTTT.

V gene TRBV7-7 combines with J gene TRBJ2-5, with D tentatively TRBD2 (6 bases). Trimming left V 5 bases short and J 3 bases short, with 16 bases between. The germline V gene encodes CDR1 SSHAT and CDR2 FNYEAQ (reference sequence). The CDR3 sequence is 15 residues long. The CDR3 region is CASSLIGTFKETQYF. The CDR3, as DNA: TGTGCCAGCAGCCTTATCGGGACTTTTAAAGAGACCCAGTACTTC.

This sequence joins TRBV9 and TRBJ2-5; 10 bases line up with TRBD2. V dropped 4 bases and J dropped 1; count of bases not matched to a gene: 16. This CDR3 comprises 19 residues. Germline V CDR1 and CDR2: SGDLS, YYNGEE. The CDR3 DNA reads TGTGCCAGCAGCCCCGGGACAGCGCTAGCGGGAGTACCCCAAGAGACCCAGTACTTC. Amino acids: CASSPGTALAGVPQETQYF.

This clonotype was seen at least ten times. CDR3 protein: CASSQEGQGLNQPQHF. The CDR3 DNA reads TGTGCCAGCAGCCAAGAAGGGCAGGGACTGAATCAGCCCCAGCATTTT. The rearrangement joins TRBV4-2 to TRBJ1-5; D may be TRBD1 (5 bases). This CDR3 contains 16 residues. CDR1 LGHNA and CDR2 YNFKEQ come from the germline V gene. Deletions cut 0 bases from V and 4 bases from J, with 13 bases between.

This chain links TRBV6-2 or TRBV6-3 with TRBJ2-3; D may be TRBD2 (6 bases). With 2 bases removed from V and 6 bases from J, the gap between germline ends came to 15 bases. Germline CDR1 is MNHEY and CDR2 is SVGEGT. The CDR3 sequence is 15 residues long. The CDR3 reads CASSYSLASGDTQYF. The CDR3 DNA follows: TGTGCCAGCAGTTACAGCTTGGCCAGCGGGGATACGCAGTATTTT.

The chain has TRBV12-3 or TRBV12-4 and TRBJ1-2; TRBD1 might be the D (6 bases). Trimming took 0 bases from V and 7 from J, leaving 12 bases between them. This CDR3 is 14 amino acids long. CDR3 coding DNA: TGTGCCAGCAGTTTAGCGGCACAGGGTGGTGGCTACACCTTC. This codes for CASSLAAQGGGYTF.

This clonotype was seen only a few times. The CDR3 DNA is TGTGCCAGCAGCTTCCGGACAGGGGTGAACACCGGGGAGCTGTTTTTT. Translated: CASSFRTGVNTGELFF. V and J are TRBV9 and TRBJ2-2, with 9 bases lining up with TRBD1. The CDR3 runs to 16 residues. Germline V gene data show CDR1 as SGDLS and CDR2 as YYNGEE. The trim removed 4 bases at V and 1 base at J, leaving 5 bases unmatched.

Only a few counts were recorded for this clonotype. The chain combines TRBV20-1 with TRBJ1-5; 9 positions match TRBD1. The CDR3 totals 13 residues. J gave up 7 bases and V 6 bases, and 7 bases lay outside the gene matches. CDR1 is DFQATT, CDR2 SNEGSKA, per germline (reference sequence). The CDR3, as DNA: TGCAGTGCAAGGGACAGGGAGTCGCAGCCCCAGCATTTT. Its protein is CSARDRESQPQHF.

The rearrangement links TRBV2 to TRBJ2-7, with D tentatively TRBD2 (6 bases). CDR1 SNHLY and CDR2 FYNNEI come from the germline V gene. CDR3 length equals 12 residues. With 9 bases removed from V and 2 bases from J, the gap between germline ends came to 11 bases. Here the CDR3 DNA reads TGTGCCAGTCTTGGGGGGACCTACGAGCAGTACTTC. It specifies CASLGGTYEQYF.

This clonotype was found many times. The rearrangement joins TRBV9 to TRBJ2-1; 8 bases map to TRBD1. From germline, CDR1 is SGDLS and CDR2 YYNGEE. There are 13 residues in the CDR3. Germline trimming cut 4 bases from V and 6 bases from J; bases unmatched to any gene: 3. In DNA, the CDR3 is TGTGCCAGCAGCAAAGGACAGGGCAATGAGCAGTTCTTC. Translation: CASSKGQGNEQFF. Full variable domain (outside the CDR3, taken from reference TRBV9 and TRBJ2-1): DSGVTQTPKHLITATGQRVTLRCSPRSGDLSVYWYQQSLDQGLQFLIQYYNGEERAKGNILERFSAQQFPDLHSELNLSSLELGDSALYFCASSKGQGNEQFFGPGTRLTVL.

The CDR3 sequence is CASSAHGQGTDGYTF. The CDR3, as DNA: TGTGCCAGCAGCGCTCACGGACAGGGGACGGATGGCTACACCTTC. J is TRBJ1-2 and V is TRBV9; TRBD1 agrees at 9 bases. The V gene's germline CDR1 is SGDLS and CDR2 YYNGEE. Trimming at V came to 3 bases and at J to 6 bases, leaving 9 bases not matched to a gene. The CDR3 runs to 15 residues.

With regard to this clonotype: Its ends do not fully match the called genes, so a read error is possible. CDR3 region: CATSLRDGTEAFF. CDR3 bases: TGTGCCACCAGCTTACGGGATGGAACTGAAGCTTTCTTT. The chain couples TRBV7-3 to TRBJ1-1; D call uncertain. Germline values: CDR1 SGHTA, CDR2 FQGTGA. The CDR3 runs 13 residues.

The table lists this clonotype with many counts. This rearrangement joins TRBV4-1 to TRBJ1-4, with unresolved D. The CDR3 runs to 14 residues. Germline CDR1 and CDR2: MGHRA and YSYEKL. Trimming stripped 4 bases from V and 8 bases from J, with 14 bases between. The DNA for the CDR3 is TGCGCCAGCAGCCCGGACCCCCTGGAGGAAAAACTGTTTTTT. It specifies CASSPDPLEEKLFF.

The table lists this clonotype with a count of one. The chain employs TRBV2 and TRBJ1-2; TRBD1 aligns across 9 bases. The germline gives CDR1 SNHLY, CDR2 FYNNEI. The CDR3 is 14 amino acids. With 7 bases clipped from V and 4 bases from J, the junction kept 7 bases outside the gene matches. CDR3 DNA: TGTGCCAGCAAGAGGACAGGGGCCGGCTATGGCTACACCTTC. Translating gives CASKRTGAGYGYTF.

This chain uses TRBV7-2 with TRBJ1-4; possible D gene TRBD1, 5 bases. The CDR3 covers 14 residues. The germline V gene encodes CDR1 SGHTA and CDR2 FQGNSA. V lost 3 bases to trimming and J lost 6 bases, with 11 bases between them. CDR3 sequence (DNA): TGTGCCAGCAGCTTCCGAGGGGCGGATGAAAAACTGTTTTTT. Encoded protein: CASSFRGADEKLFF. The complete variable domain, with remaining parts taken from reference TRBV7-2 and TRBJ1-4, reads GAGVSQSPSNKVTEKGKDVELRCDPISGHTALYWYRQSLGQGLEFLIYFQGNSAPDKSGLPSDRFSAERTGGSVSTLTIQRTQQEDSAVYLCASSFRGADEKLFFGSGTQLSVL.

This clonotype showed up many times. The V call is TRBV7-8, the J call TRBJ2-7, with a possible D match to TRBD1 (5 bases). The CDR3 totals 13 residues. Germline V CDR1 and CDR2: SGHVS, FQNEAQ. The V end lost 3 bases, the J end lost 5 bases, and 11 bases lay between the germline ends. CDR3 region: CASSFSQGNEQYF. In DNA form, the CDR3 reads TGTGCCAGCAGCTTTTCTCAGGGTAACGAGCAGTACTTC.

The genes are TRBV6-1 and TRBJ1-2; 7 bases align to TRBD1. Trimming cost V 8 bases and J 5 bases; bases outside gene matches: 8. CDR3 length: 13 residues. Germline V gives CDR1 MNHNS, CDR2 SASEGT. The CDR3 is CASLTTGRYGYTF. CDR3 DNA: TGTGCCAGCCTGACGACAGGGCGGTATGGCTACACCTTC.